This is a list of T cell receptor beta chains from one sample in a study of post-analysis software for immune sequencing data. A single record per CDR3 protein comes from TCRdb applying MiXCR to the PCR reads. The sample has 820,000 or so distinct CDR3 sequences; 53% are singletons. Sequencing was done on a sample of blood. These receptors all come from a girl between 5 and 17 years old with multiple sclerosis. The CDR3 runs from the conserved cysteine through the conserved F or W. D genes are given only for firm matches. The listing skips clone size in some rows; elsewhere it reads once, few, many or a size class.

length	V	J	size	D	DNA	CDR3
15	TRBV12-3/TRBV12-4	TRBJ1-2	.	.	TGTGCCAGCAGTCCCTCGGTCCGGGGGAGCTATGGCTACACCTTC	CASSPSVRGSYGYTF
12	TRBV9	TRBJ2-7	.	.	TGTGCCAACACCGAAGGAACCTACGAGCAGTACTTC	CANTEGTYEQYF
16	TRBV5-6	TRBJ2-1	.	.	TGTGCCAGCAGCCGCCGAGGGTCAATCTCCTACAATGAGCAGTTCTTC	CASSRRGSISYNEQFF
15	TRBV6-2/TRBV6-3	TRBJ2-7	.	.	TGTGCCAGCACCCGTCGGGGGCTCTACGTCTGGGAGCAGTACTTC	CASTRRGLYVWEQYF
15	TRBV4-1	TRBJ2-3	.	TRBD2	TGCGCCAGCAGCCAGGTAGCGGGAGTAGCAGATACGCAGTATTTT	CASSQVAGVADTQYF
15	TRBV20-1	TRBJ2-7	.	TRBD2	TGCAGTGCTAGAGATCCATTCCGGGGGGGCTACGAGCAGTACTTC	CSARDPFRGGYEQYF
15	TRBV30	TRBJ2-1	.	.	TGTGCCTGGAGTGATCAGGGAAGCTCCTACAATGAGCAGTTCTTC	CAWSDQGSSYNEQFF
13	TRBV5-1	TRBJ2-7	.	.	TGCGCCAGCAGCTTGACCAACCGCCGCGAGCAGTACTTC	CASSLTNRREQYF
16	TRBV5-1	TRBJ2-7	.	TRBD1	TGCGCCAGCAGCTCTAATACAGGGGTCAATTCCTACGAGCAGTACTTC	CASSSNTGVNSYEQYF
15	TRBV7-2	TRBJ2-5	once	.	TGTGCCAGCAGCTTAGAGGGCAGGGAGAGAGAGACCCAGTACTTC	CASSLEGRERETQYF
16	TRBV14	TRBJ1-5	few	.	TGTGCCAGCAGCCAAATTAACTTCAGGGGCTATCAGCCCCAGCATTTT	CASSQINFRGYQPQHF
12	TRBV25-1	TRBJ2-2	.	.	TGTGCCAGCAATTCCCGCCAGGGGGAGCTGTTTTTT	CASNSRQGELFF
12	TRBV4-1	TRBJ1-1	.	.	TGCGCCAGCAGCCAAGTGTACACTGAAGCTTTCTTT	CASSQVYTEAFF
15	TRBV7-9	TRBJ2-1	.	.	TGTGCCAGCAGCGACCCGGTGAGGTCCTACAATGAGCAGTTCTTC	CASSDPVRSYNEQFF
14	TRBV5-4	TRBJ2-5	.	.	TGTGCCAGCAGCTTGGCAGTTCAACAAGAGACCCAGTACTTC	CASSLAVQQETQYF
18	TRBV2	TRBJ2-3	.	TRBD2	TGTGCCAGCAGTGAAGCGCTTCGGACTAGTGTAGGCACAGATACGCAGTATTTT	CASSEALRTSVGTDTQYF
13	TRBV29-1	TRBJ2-7	.	.	TGCAGCGTTGGTGGGGGAGAATCCTACGAGCAGTACTTC	CSVGGGESYEQYF
14	TRBV20-1	TRBJ1-5	few	TRBD1	TGCAGTGCTCCGGGACAGGGGAGCAATCAGCCCCAGCATTTT	CSAPGQGSNQPQHF
14	TRBV14	TRBJ2-6	few	.	TGTGCCAGCAGCCCCCATGAGGAGGCCAACGTCCTGACTTTC	CASSPHEEANVLTF
19	TRBV20-1	TRBJ2-5	many	TRBD2	TGCAGTGCTAGAGTACTACTCCTCCTAGCGGGGTTTACTAAAGAGACCCAGTACTTC	CSARVLLLLAGFTKETQYF
14	TRBV9	TRBJ2-1	.	TRBD1	TGTGCCAGCAGCGGCCGGGACAGAGACAATGAGCAGTTCTTC	CASSGRDRDNEQFF
15	TRBV7-2	TRBJ1-1	.	.	TGTGCCAGCAGCCCCCTGACAGCCCTGGGGACTGAAGCTTTCTTT	CASSPLTALGTEAFF
19	TRBV5-1	TRBJ1-6	.	.	TGCGCCAGCAGCTTGCCCCCGGACAGCCCGGGCTCCTATAATTCACCCCTCCACTTT	CASSLPPDSPGSYNSPLHF
17	TRBV29-1	TRBJ2-6	.	.	TGCAGCGTCAGATCTCTTCCGGGACACTCTGGGGCCAACGTCCTGACTTTC	CSVRSLPGHSGANVLTF
17	TRBV6-4	TRBJ2-6	.	.	TGTGCCAGCAGTGACGGAGGGACAAGCTCTGGGGCCAACGTCCTGACTTTC	CASSDGGTSSGANVLTF
14	TRBV20-1	TRBJ2-7	once	TRBD2	TGCAGTGCTAGAATACCTAGCGGGAGGTACGAGCAGTACTTC	CSARIPSGRYEQYF
16	TRBV20-1	TRBJ1-5	.	.	TGCAGTGCTAGAGATCGCGGGGGTACAGGCAATCAGCCCCAGCATTTT	CSARDRGGTGNQPQHF
17	TRBV4-2	TRBJ2-7	.	TRBD2	TGTGCCAGCAGGTCAGGGCGTCTAGCGGGAGACTCCTACGAGCAGTACTTC	CASRSGRLAGDSYEQYF
11	TRBV29-1	TRBJ2-7	.	.	TGCAGCGTTGAATTGGGGGACGAGCAGTACTTC	CSVELGDEQYF
16	TRBV9	TRBJ2-1	.	.	TGTGCCAGCAGCGTAGAGGCCTACAGCTCCTACAATGAGCAGTTCTTC	CASSVEAYSSYNEQFF
16	TRBV27	TRBJ1-2	.	.	TGTGCCAGCAGTTTATCAGGGCAGAACAGCGACTATGGCTACACCTTC	CASSLSGQNSDYGYTF
14	TRBV10-3	TRBJ2-7	few	TRBD1	TGTGCCATCAAGGGGGCCTCTACAGGGAACGAGCAGTACTTC	CAIKGASTGNEQYF
14	TRBV7-2	TRBJ2-1	.	.	TGTGCCAGCAGCCTCAAGACTAGTGTTAGGGAGCAGTTCTTC	CASSLKTSVREQFF
12	TRBV30	TRBJ1-1	.	.	TGTGCCTGGAGTACGGGAGGGACTGAAGCTTTCTTT	CAWSTGGTEAFF
14	TRBV29-1	TRBJ2-6	.	.	TGCAGCGTTGCAACAGGGAAAGGGGCCAACGTCCTGACTTTC	CSVATGKGANVLTF
15	TRBV5-1	TRBJ2-7	.	.	TGCGCCAGCAGCTTTACAGGACTCAATTACTACGAGCAGTACTTC	CASSFTGLNYYEQYF
14	TRBV7-9	TRBJ2-1	few	.	TGTGCCACCACCTTAGCGGACCCTTACAATGAGCAGTTCTTC	CATTLADPYNEQFF
13	TRBV20-1	TRBJ2-2	.	TRBD2	TGCAGTGCTGAGGGGGTAGCGGGAGGGGAGCTGTTTTTT	CSAEGVAGGELFF
13	TRBV5-6	TRBJ2-7	.	TRBD1	TGTGCCAGCACCACGGACAGGTCCTACGAGCAGTACTTC	CASTTDRSYEQYF
15	TRBV27	TRBJ1-2	.	TRBD1	TGTGCCGGCAGTCCACCGGGACAGGGGGCAAGAGGCTACACCTTC	CAGSPPGQGARGYTF
14	TRBV4-2	TRBJ1-2	few	.	TGTGCCAGCAGCCCTCGGGCAGGGGCCTATGGCTACACCTTC	CASSPRAGAYGYTF
15	TRBV5-1	TRBJ1-5	few	.	TGCGCCAGCAGTTGGGGAATTAATAGCAATCAGCCCCAGCATTTT	CASSWGINSNQPQHF
15	TRBV29-1	TRBJ2-5	.	TRBD2	TGCAGCGTTGCCAGGACTAGCGCACCCCAAGAGACCCAGTACTTC	CSVARTSAPQETQYF
14	TRBV20-1	TRBJ1-4	.	.	TGCAGTGCCATGTCCGGAGCAACTAATGAAAAACTGTTTTTT	CSAMSGATNEKLFF
15	TRBV10-3	TRBJ1-5	few	.	TGTGCCATCAGTGAAACGGGCAGCTTAAATCAGCCCCAGCATTTT	CAISETGSLNQPQHF
15	TRBV5-8	TRBJ1-2	once	.	TGTGCCAGCAGGCCTACAGGGTCGACTAACTATGGCTACACCTTC	CASRPTGSTNYGYTF
14	TRBV18	TRBJ1-1	.	.	TGTGCCAGCTCACCATTGAGTAAGAACACTGAAGCTTTCTTT	CASSPLSKNTEAFF
16	TRBV7-2	TRBJ2-7	.	TRBD1	TGTGCCAGCAGCTTCCTCTTCAGGGACAGGGCCTACGAGCAGTACTTC	CASSFLFRDRAYEQYF
15	TRBV7-2	TRBJ2-7	few	TRBD1	TGTGCCAGCAGCACCAGGACAGGCCTATCCTACGAGCAGTACTTC	CASSTRTGLSYEQYF
13	TRBV7-2	TRBJ2-7	.	.	TGTGCCAGCAGCTTGCATTCCTCCTACGAGCAGTACTTC	CASSLHSSYEQYF
11	TRBV6-6	TRBJ2-6	.	.	TGTGCCAGCCTAAGGGCCAACGTCCTGACTTTC	CASLRANVLTF